Below, 15 T cell receptor beta chains from the same sample are listed, as sequenced in a study of shared clonotypes between healthy human individuals. Profiled with immunoSEQ multiplex PCR; TCRdb holds only in-frame clones, not every one. The sample lists approximately 640,000 clones; 90% were seen once. Sequencing was performed on memory CD8+ T cells from PBMCs. As for subset: CD45RO+ cells pooled with CCR7-negative TemRA cells. The receptors derive from a young man in good health. Some clones in this sample may be carry-over from other donors' samples.

V is TRBV27 and J is TRBJ2-5; 10 bases are a match to TRBD2. The CDR3 length is 15 residues. The V gene end was trimmed by 3 bases and the J gene end by 5 bases; junction bases not matched to a gene: 6. Per the germline V gene, CDR1 is MNHEY and CDR2 is SMNVEV (reference sequence). The CDR3 sequence: CASSFLAGDRETQYF. The CDR3 bases are TGTGCCAGCAGTTTTCTAGCGGGAGATCGGGAGACCCAGTACTTC.

The J gene is TRBJ2-1, the V gene TRBV6-4, with 13 bases matching TRBD2. This CDR3 is built from 14 residues. The ends lost 5 bases at V and 9 bases at J; junction bases unmatched: 4. Germline V gene lookup returns CDR1 MRHNA and CDR2 SNTAGT. As DNA, the CDR3 is TGTGCCAGCAGTAGGACTAGCGGGAGAGGTGAGCAGTTCTTC. Translation gives CASSRTSGRGEQFF.

The V gene is TRBV28, the J gene TRBJ2-7; 10 bases agree with TRBD2. The germline V gene encodes CDR1 MDHEN and CDR2 SYDVKM. This CDR3 spans 16 amino acids. The ends lost 5 bases at V and 5 bases at J; junction bases unmatched: 12. CDR3 nucleotide sequence: TGTGCCAGCAGTCCTGCTATAGCGGGAGGCGATGACGAGCAGTACTTC. It yields the protein CASSPAIAGGDDEQYF.

The chain couples TRBV15 to TRBJ1-5; the D is unclear. The CDR3 has 15 amino acids. Between the trimmed V and J ends, which lost 0 bases and 1 base, there was a span of 7 bases. The V gene's germline CDR1 is LNHNV and CDR2 YYDKDF (reference sequence). The CDR3 DNA sequence: TGTGCCACCAGCAGAGATTTCCAGAGCAATCAGCCCCAGCATTTT. It specifies CATSRDFQSNQPQHF.

The gene calls are TRBV19 and TRBJ2-2; D unclear. The CDR3 totals 14 residues. V was clipped by 7 bases and J by 6 bases, with 15 bases between them. CDR1 and CDR2 (germline): LNHDA, SQIVND (reference sequence). CDR3 coding DNA: TGTGCCAGTACCACCGTGGACCAACCCGGGGAGCTGTTTTTT. Translated, it gives CASTTVDQPGELFF.

Here the CDR3 reads CASSLASPLHF. CDR3 in DNA: TGTGCCAGCAGCTTAGCTTCACCCCTCCACTTT. The rearrangement uses TRBV7-9 and TRBJ1-6; D ambiguous. CDR1 and CDR2 (germline): SEHNR, FQNEAQ (reference sequence). The CDR3 is 11 amino acids. Trimming took 0 bases from V and 9 from J, leaving 0 bases between them.

As concerns this clone: The junction and the germline gene differ at one end; a read error may be behind it. The rearrangement joins TRBV25-1 to TRBJ2-4; no firm D call. The CDR3 consists of 12 residues. Germline V gives CDR1 MGHDK, CDR2 SYGVNS. DNA for the CDR3: TGTGCCAGCAGTGACGGGCACCTTCCCAGGTCTTTC. It encodes CASSDGHLPRSF.

The chain carries TRBV5-6 and TRBJ2-7; no clear D. V lost 0 bases and J 2 bases, leaving 6 bases between the germline ends. Germline CDR1 is SGHDT and CDR2 is YYEEEE. The CDR3 totals 13 residues. The CDR3 spells CASSLGSPYEQYF. The CDR3 DNA reads as TGTGCCAGCAGCTTGGGCAGCCCCTACGAGCAGTACTTC.

This chain connects TRBV27 to TRBJ2-7; the match to TRBD1 covers 7 bases. Germline CDR1 MNHEY, CDR2 SMNVEV (reference sequence). The CDR3 sequence is 16 residues long. Trimming cost V 6 bases and J 2 bases; bases outside gene matches: 13. CDR3 sequence (DNA): TGTGCCAGCAGCGCCACCCCGTTAGGGGGCACCTACGAGCAGTACTTC. This codes for CASSATPLGGTYEQYF.

This chain uses TRBV7-9 with TRBJ2-3, with a possible D match to TRBD1 (6 bases). Germline V gene sequence: CDR1 SEHNR, CDR2 FQNEAQ (reference sequence). The CDR3 has 11 residues. V lost 8 bases and J lost 4, with 7 bases in between. CDR3 nucleotide sequence: TGTGCCAGCGAGGGGGCAGATACGCAGTATTTT. Its protein is CASEGADTQYF. The variable domain in full, completed from reference TRBV7-9 and TRBJ2-3, reads DTGVSQNPRHKITKRGQNVTFRCDPISEHNRLYWYRQTLGQGPEFLTYFQNEAQLEKSRLLSDRFSAERPKGSFSTLEIQRTEQGDSAMYLCASEGADTQYFGPGTRLTVL.

The table lists this clone with a count of one. The chain recombines TRBV28 with TRBJ2-4, with a possible D match to TRBD2 (5 bases). Germline-derived CDR1 and CDR2 are MDHEN and SYDVKM. Trimming removed 3 bases at V and 5 bases at J, with 11 bases between. The CDR3 has 14 residues. Here the CDR3 DNA reads TGTGCCAGCAGTTTTGTGGGAGACCAAAACATTCAGTACTTC. Translation: CASSFVGDQNIQYF.

Remarks on this clone: The sample contains more than one DNA sequence encoding this CDR3. V and J are TRBV5-1 and TRBJ1-2; 9 positions agree with TRBD1. The CDR3 has 14 amino acids. The germline V gene has CDR1 SGHRS and CDR2 YFSETQ. The V gene end was trimmed by 0 bases and the J gene end by 4 bases; junction bases not matched to a gene: 1. CDR3 nucleotides: TGCGCCAGCAGCTTGGGACAGGGGGTCTATGGCTACACCTTC. Amino acids: CASSLGQGVYGYTF.

A single count supports this clone. The V gene is TRBV6-5, the J gene TRBJ1-5; D gene unclear. Germline V gives CDR1 MNHEY, CDR2 SVGAGI. The CDR3 is made up of 14 amino acids. V gave up 2 bases and J gave up 0 bases, with 5 bases separating them. The CDR3 bases are TGTGCCAGCAGTTACGGCGCTAGCAATCAGCCCCAGCATTTT. It is translated as CASSYGASNQPQHF.

This clone appeared a single time. This chain connects TRBV28 to TRBJ1-5; D gene uncertain. CDR3 length: 16 residues. From germline, CDR1 is MDHEN and CDR2 SYDVKM. Between the trimmed V and J ends, which lost 6 bases and 0 bases, there was a span of 15 bases. CDR3: CASSSLGPGSNQPQHF. In nucleotides, the CDR3 is TGTGCCAGCAGCTCCCTCGGGCCAGGTAGCAATCAGCCCCAGCATTTT.

This chain joins TRBV7-9 and TRBJ1-1; D is perhaps TRBD1 (6 bases). The CDR3 runs to 15 residues. V was shortened by 7 bases and J by 0 bases, with 15 bases between the two germline ends. CDR1 is SEHNR and CDR2 is FQNEAQ in the germline V gene (reference sequence). For the CDR3, the DNA is TGTGCCAGCATCAACCTCGGGGGCCTGAACACTGAAGCTTTCTTT. As protein: CASINLGGLNTEAFF. Using reference TRBV7-9 and TRBJ1-1 for the parts outside the CDR3, the full variable domain is DTGVSQNPRHKITKRGQNVTFRCDPISEHNRLYWYRQTLGQGPEFLTYFQNEAQLEKSRLLSDRFSAERPKGSFSTLEIQRTEQGDSAMYLCASINLGGLNTEAFFGQGTRLTVV.